Below, 16 T cell receptor beta chains from the same sample are listed, as sequenced in a study of blood T cells in healthy people across ages. A second PCR, run for 7 to 11 cycles, used a sample-barcoded 5' primer plus a J-beta primer mix. TCRdb re-derived calls from the 5' RACE reads in MiXCR, one entry per CDR3 protein. Found here are some 640,000 distinct CDR3 sequences, 45% to 50% of them singletons; the top ten hold around a third. Sequences were obtained from blood. All receptors derive from an older woman in good health.

This chain uses TRBV5-1 with TRBJ1-4; possibly TRBD1 for D (5 bases). Looked up from germline, CDR1 is SGHRS and CDR2 is YFSETQ. The CDR3 has 15 amino acids. The V and J ends lost 3 bases and 6 bases respectively, with 15 bases between them. The CDR3: CASSSFRDGDEKLFF. In DNA, the CDR3 is TGCGCCAGCAGCTCATTCCGGGACGGGGATGAAAAACTGTTTTTT.

The table lists this clonotype with a few counts. V usage is TRBV15 and J usage is TRBJ2-1; 14 positions match TRBD2. Looked up from germline, CDR1 is LNHNV and CDR2 is YYDKDF (reference sequence). V was clipped by 4 bases and J by 6 bases; unmatched bases: 8. The CDR3 sequence is 17 residues long. For the CDR3, the DNA is TGTGCCACCAGCAACCCCGAGGGACTAGCGGGAGTCAATGAGCAGTTCTTC. Its translation: CATSNPEGLAGVNEQFF.

This clonotype appeared a few times. The chain combines TRBV13 with TRBJ2-7; 9 bases are shared with TRBD1. CDR1 is PRHDT, CDR2 FYEKMQ, per germline (reference sequence). The junction had 8 bases not matched to a gene; V was cut back by 4 bases and J by 4 bases. This CDR3 is built from 15 residues. Here the CDR3 reads CASSSTGTGMYEQYF. CDR3 bases: TGTGCCAGCAGCTCTACCGGGACAGGGATGTACGAGCAGTACTTC.

This CDR3 reads CASGDGNTGELFF. The CDR3 nucleotides read TGCGCCAGCGGAGACGGGAACACCGGGGAGCTGTTTTTT. V and J are TRBV5-1 and TRBJ2-2; D unclear. The CDR3 length is 13 residues. V was shortened by 7 bases and J by 1 base, with 8 bases between the two germline ends. Germline CDR1 reads SGHRS; CDR2 reads YFSETQ.

The chain links TRBV20-1 to TRBJ2-7; D not resolved. The CDR3 contains 13 residues. V was clipped by 1 base and J by 2 bases, with 9 bases between them. From germline, CDR1 is DFQATT and CDR2 SNEGSKA (reference sequence). The CDR3 sequence is CSARGRFPYEQYF. As DNA, the CDR3 is TGCAGTGCTAGAGGCCGCTTTCCCTACGAGCAGTACTTC.

The V gene is TRBV28, the J gene TRBJ2-7; TRBD1 matches 10 bases. The length of the CDR3 is 14 residues. Germline V gene data show CDR1 as MDHEN and CDR2 as SYDVKM. V lost 6 bases to trimming and J lost 3 bases; unmatched junction nucleotides: 5. The CDR3 sequence: CASSPWDRGYEQYF. In DNA form, the CDR3 reads TGTGCCAGCAGCCCTTGGGACAGGGGCTACGAGCAGTACTTC.

This clonotype was counted ten times or more. This rearrangement joins TRBV4-3 to TRBJ2-1; no definite D call. V gave up 3 bases and J gave up 4 bases, with 7 bases separating them. CDR3 length: 13 amino acids. CDR1 LGHNA and CDR2 YSLEER come from the germline V gene. The CDR3 DNA reads TGCGCCAGCAGCCAGTCTCCGTACAATGAGCAGTTCTTC. Residues: CASSQSPYNEQFF.

V gene TRBV6-5 combines with J gene TRBJ2-1; no clear D. Germline CDR1 MNHEY, CDR2 SVGAGI. CDR3 size: 14 residues. V lost 6 bases and J 3 bases, leaving 12 bases between the germline ends. The CDR3 DNA sequence: TGTGCCAGCAGCCGCGCTAGAGGCTACAATGAGCAGTTCTTC. Translating it yields CASSRARGYNEQFF.

This chain links TRBV28 with TRBJ2-7; 8 bases are a match to TRBD1. Germline V CDR1 and CDR2: MDHEN, SYDVKM. V was clipped by 4 bases and J by 3 bases; unmatched bases: 5. CDR3 size: 14 residues. The CDR3 DNA reads as TGTGCCAGCAGTTCAGTGGGACAGGTCTACGAGCAGTACTTC. Translation gives CASSSVGQVYEQYF.

This clonotype has a single count. The rearrangement links TRBV7-2 to TRBJ1-3; D call uncertain. This CDR3 has 14 residues. Trimming cost V 1 base and J 4 bases, with 8 bases left between them. The germline V gene has CDR1 SGHTA and CDR2 FQGNSA. In DNA, the CDR3 is TGTGCCAGCAGCTTAGACAGCGCCGGAAACACCATATATTTT. Residues: CASSLDSAGNTIYF.

This clonotype was counted between two and nine times. V usage is TRBV6-2 or TRBV6-3 and J usage is TRBJ2-1, with 13 bases fitting TRBD2. The trim removed 5 bases at V and 7 bases at J, leaving 5 bases unmatched. The CDR3 extends over 15 amino acids. Germline loops: CDR1 MNHEY, CDR2 SVGEGT. This CDR3 reads CASSTLAGGRNEQFF. For the CDR3, the DNA is TGTGCCAGCAGTACACTAGCGGGAGGGAGGAATGAGCAGTTCTTC.

This clonotype has more than one count but fewer than ten. The J gene is TRBJ2-3, the V gene TRBV6-6; D unclear. This CDR3 region has 14 residues. The V end was cut by 2 bases, the J end by 1 base, with 7 bases between. The germline V gene encodes CDR1 MNHNY and CDR2 SVGAGI (reference sequence). The CDR3 is CASSYRDGTDTQYF. The CDR3, as DNA: TGTGCCAGCAGTTACAGGGATGGCACAGATACGCAGTATTTT.

The chain employs TRBV28 and TRBJ2-4; the match to TRBD1 covers 7 bases. J lost 13 bases, V lost 3 bases, and 9 bases had no gene match. This CDR3 is built from 13 residues. CDR1 and CDR2 (germline): MDHEN, SYDVKM. The CDR3 region has the DNA TGTGCCAGCAGTTTTCAGGGGGTGTGGGAGCAGTACTTC. Its translation: CASSFQGVWEQYF. The complete variable domain, with remaining parts taken from reference TRBV28 and TRBJ2-4, reads DVKVTQSSRYLVKRTGEKVFLECVQDMDHENMFWYRQDPGLGLRLIYFSYDVKMKEKGDIPEGYSVSREKKERFSLILESASTNQTSMYLCASSFQGVWEQYFGAGTRLSVL.

The V and J genes are TRBV20-1 and TRBJ2-3; D is perhaps TRBD1 (6 bases). Germline lookup yields CDR1 DFQATT and CDR2 SNEGSKA (reference sequence). Trimming stripped 1 base from V and 0 bases from J, with 11 bases between. The CDR3 totals 15 residues. The CDR3 is CSARGEGGSTDTQYF. CDR3 DNA sequence: TGCAGTGCTAGAGGCGAAGGGGGTAGCACAGATACGCAGTATTTT.

This chain joins TRBV11-2 and TRBJ2-2; D may be TRBD1 or TRBD2 (5 bases each). Germline-derived CDR1 and CDR2 are SGHAT and FQNNGV. Trimming removed 6 bases at V and 2 bases at J, with 16 bases between. This CDR3 has 16 residues. The CDR3 DNA is TGTGCCAGCAGGCGACCCGGGACCGGTAACACCGGGGAGCTGTTTTTT. It is translated as CASRRPGTGNTGELFF.

This clonotype has more than one count but fewer than ten. The chain carries TRBV6-2 or TRBV6-3 and TRBJ2-7, with 8 bases matching TRBD1. Germline V gene lookup returns CDR1 MNHEY and CDR2 SVGEGT. The CDR3 has 14 amino acids. Trimming took 7 bases from V and 3 from J; bases not matched to a gene: 8. This chain's CDR3 is CASNHPTGDYEQYF. CDR3 bases: TGTGCCAGCAACCATCCGACAGGGGACTACGAGCAGTACTTC.